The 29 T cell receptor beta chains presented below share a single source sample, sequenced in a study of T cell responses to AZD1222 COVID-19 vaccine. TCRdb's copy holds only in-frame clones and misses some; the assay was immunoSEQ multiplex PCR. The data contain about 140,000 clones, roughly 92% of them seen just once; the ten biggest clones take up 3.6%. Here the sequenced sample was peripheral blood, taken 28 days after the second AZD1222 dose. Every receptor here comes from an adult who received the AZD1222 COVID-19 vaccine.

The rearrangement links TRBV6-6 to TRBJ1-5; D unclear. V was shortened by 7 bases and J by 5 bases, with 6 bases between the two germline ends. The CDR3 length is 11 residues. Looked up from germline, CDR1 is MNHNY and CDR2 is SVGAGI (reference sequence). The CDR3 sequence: CASKRDQPQHF. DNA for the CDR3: TGTGCCAGCAAAAGAGATCAGCCCCAGCATTTT.

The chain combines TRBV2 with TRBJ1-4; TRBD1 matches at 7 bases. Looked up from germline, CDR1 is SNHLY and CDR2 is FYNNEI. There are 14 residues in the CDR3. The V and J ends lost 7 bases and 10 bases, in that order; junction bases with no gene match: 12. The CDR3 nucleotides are TGTGCCAGCATTAGACAGGGTGGAAGTGGAAAACTGTTTTTT. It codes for CASIRQGGSGKLFF.

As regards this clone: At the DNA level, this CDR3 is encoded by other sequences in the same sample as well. CDR3 DNA sequence: TGTGCCAGCAGTTCTGACAGGGTAGGCTACACCTTC. As protein: CASSSDRVGYTF. The chain links TRBV28 to TRBJ1-2; 7 nucleotides align to TRBD1. Germline CDR1 reads MDHEN; CDR2 reads SYDVKM. The CDR3 consists of 12 residues. Germline trimming cut 4 bases from V and 8 bases from J; bases unmatched to any gene: 4.

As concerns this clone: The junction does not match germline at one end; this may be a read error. In DNA form, the CDR3 reads TGTGCCAGCAGCCTAGCAGGGAGCTCCTACGAGCAGTACTTC. Residues: CASSLAGSSYEQYF. The V and J genes are TRBV7-2 and TRBJ2-7; D is possibly TRBD1 or TRBD2 (5 bases each). Germline V gives CDR1 SGHTA, CDR2 FQGNSA. This CDR3 region has 14 residues.

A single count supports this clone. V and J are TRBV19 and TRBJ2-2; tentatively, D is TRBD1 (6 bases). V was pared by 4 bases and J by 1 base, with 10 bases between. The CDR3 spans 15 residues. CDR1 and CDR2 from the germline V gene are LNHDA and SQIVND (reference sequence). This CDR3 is CASSTVRGNTGELFF. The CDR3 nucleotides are TGTGCCAGTAGTACGGTCAGGGGGAACACCGGGGAGCTGTTTTTT. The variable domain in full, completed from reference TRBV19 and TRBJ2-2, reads DGGITQSPKYLFRKEGQNVTLSCEQNLNHDAMYWYRQDPGQGLRLIYYSQIVNDFQKGDIAEGYSVSREKKESFPLTVTSAQKNPTAFYLCASSTVRGNTGELFFGEGSRLTVL.

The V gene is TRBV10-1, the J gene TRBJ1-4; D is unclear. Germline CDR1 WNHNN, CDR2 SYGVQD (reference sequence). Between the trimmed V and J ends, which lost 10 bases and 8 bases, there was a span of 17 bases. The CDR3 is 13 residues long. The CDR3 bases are TGCGCCACTCGGCGGGGAGTAGGGGAAAAACTGTTTTTT. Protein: CATRRGVGEKLFF.

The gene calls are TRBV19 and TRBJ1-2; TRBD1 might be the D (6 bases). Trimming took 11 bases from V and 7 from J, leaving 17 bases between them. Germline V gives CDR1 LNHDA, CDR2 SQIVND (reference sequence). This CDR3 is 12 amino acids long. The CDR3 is CASEGGFGGYTF. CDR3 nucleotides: TGTGCCTCTGAAGGGGGATTTGGTGGCTACACCTTC.

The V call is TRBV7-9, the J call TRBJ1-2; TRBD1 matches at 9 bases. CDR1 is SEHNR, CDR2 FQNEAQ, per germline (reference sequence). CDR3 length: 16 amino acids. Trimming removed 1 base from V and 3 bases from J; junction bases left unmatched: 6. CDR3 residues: CASSLGEGQGHYGYTF. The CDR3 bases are TGTGCCAGCAGCTTAGGAGAGGGACAGGGACACTATGGCTACACCTTC. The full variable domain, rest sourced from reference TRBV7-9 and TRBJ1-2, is DTGVSQNPRHKITKRGQNVTFRCDPISEHNRLYWYRQTLGQGPEFLTYFQNEAQLEKSRLLSDRFSAERPKGSFSTLEIQRTEQGDSAMYLCASSLGEGQGHYGYTFGSGTRLTVV.

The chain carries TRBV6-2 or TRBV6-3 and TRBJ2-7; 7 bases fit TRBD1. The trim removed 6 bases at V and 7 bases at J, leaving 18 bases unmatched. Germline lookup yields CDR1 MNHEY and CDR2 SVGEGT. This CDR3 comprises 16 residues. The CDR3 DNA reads TGTGCCAGCAGCCGGGACAGAAGCCCGCAAGGTGGGGAGCAGTACTTC. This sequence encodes CASSRDRSPQGGEQYF.

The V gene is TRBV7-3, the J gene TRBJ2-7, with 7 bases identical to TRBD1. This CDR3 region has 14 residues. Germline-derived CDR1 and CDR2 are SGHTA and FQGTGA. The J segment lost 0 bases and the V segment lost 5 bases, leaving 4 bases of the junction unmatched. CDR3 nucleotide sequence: TGTGCCAGCAGCCAAACAGGGGTCTCCTACGAGCAGTACTTC. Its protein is CASSQTGVSYEQYF.

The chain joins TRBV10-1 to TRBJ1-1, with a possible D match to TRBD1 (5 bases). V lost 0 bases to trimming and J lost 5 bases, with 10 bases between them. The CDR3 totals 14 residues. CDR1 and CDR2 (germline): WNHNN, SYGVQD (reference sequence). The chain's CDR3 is CASSESTVGTEAFF. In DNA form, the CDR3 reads TGCGCCAGCAGTGAGTCGACAGTGGGGACTGAAGCTTTCTTT.

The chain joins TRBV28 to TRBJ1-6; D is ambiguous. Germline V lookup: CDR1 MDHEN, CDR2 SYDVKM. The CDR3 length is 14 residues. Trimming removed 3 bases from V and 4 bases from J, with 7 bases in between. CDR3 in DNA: TGTGCCAGCAGTTTTGTGGGGTATAATTCACCCCTCCACTTT. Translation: CASSFVGYNSPLHF.

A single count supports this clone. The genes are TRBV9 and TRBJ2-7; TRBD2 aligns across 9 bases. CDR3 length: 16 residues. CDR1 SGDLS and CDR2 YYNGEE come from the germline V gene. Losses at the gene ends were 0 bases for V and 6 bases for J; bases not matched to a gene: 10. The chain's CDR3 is CASSVAGAGGVGEQYF. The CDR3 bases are TGTGCCAGCAGCGTAGCTGGGGCGGGAGGGGTTGGCGAGCAGTACTTC.

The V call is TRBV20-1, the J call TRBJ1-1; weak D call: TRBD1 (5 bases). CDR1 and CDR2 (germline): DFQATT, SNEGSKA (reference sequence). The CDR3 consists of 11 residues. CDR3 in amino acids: CRPGLNTEAFF. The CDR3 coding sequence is TGCAGACCAGGGCTGAACACTGAAGCTTTCTTT.

The CDR3 loop is CASSPFRGLGGELFF. In nucleotides, the CDR3 is TGTGCCAGCAGCCCATTCAGGGGGCTGGGCGGGGAGCTGTTTTTT. The V call is TRBV7-2, the J call TRBJ2-2, with 8 bases matching TRBD1. This CDR3 region has 15 residues. Germline V gives CDR1 SGHTA, CDR2 FQGNSA. With 5 bases clipped from V and 7 bases from J, the junction kept 9 bases outside the gene matches.

CDR3 in amino acids: CASSFSLAGGRNEQFF. The CDR3 DNA sequence: TGTGCCAGCAGCTTCTCCCTAGCGGGAGGGCGCAATGAGCAGTTCTTC. V and J are TRBV11-1 and TRBJ2-1; TRBD2 agrees at 12 bases. CDR3 length: 16 amino acids. CDR1 is SGHAT, CDR2 FQDESV, per germline (reference sequence). V gave up 3 bases and J gave up 6 bases; unmatched junction bases: 6.

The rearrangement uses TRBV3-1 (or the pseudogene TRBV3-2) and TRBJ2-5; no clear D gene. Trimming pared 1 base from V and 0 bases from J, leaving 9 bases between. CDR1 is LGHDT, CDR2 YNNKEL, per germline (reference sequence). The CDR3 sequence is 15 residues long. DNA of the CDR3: TGTGCCAGCAGCCAAGTCGGCAGGAACCAAGAGACCCAGTACTTC. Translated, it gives CASSQVGRNQETQYF.

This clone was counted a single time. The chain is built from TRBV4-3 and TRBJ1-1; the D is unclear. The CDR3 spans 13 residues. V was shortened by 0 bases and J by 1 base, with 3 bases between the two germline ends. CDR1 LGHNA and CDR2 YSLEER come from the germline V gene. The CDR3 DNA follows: TGCGCCAGCAGCCAAGACGGGAACACTGAAGCTTTCTTT. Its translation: CASSQDGNTEAFF.

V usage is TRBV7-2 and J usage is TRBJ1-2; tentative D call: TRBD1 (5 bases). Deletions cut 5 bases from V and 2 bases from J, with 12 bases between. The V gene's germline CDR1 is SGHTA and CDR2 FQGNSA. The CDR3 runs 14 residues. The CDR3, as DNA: TGTGCCAGCAGCGTGGGGGTGAGGAACTATGGCTACACCTTC. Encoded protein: CASSVGVRNYGYTF.

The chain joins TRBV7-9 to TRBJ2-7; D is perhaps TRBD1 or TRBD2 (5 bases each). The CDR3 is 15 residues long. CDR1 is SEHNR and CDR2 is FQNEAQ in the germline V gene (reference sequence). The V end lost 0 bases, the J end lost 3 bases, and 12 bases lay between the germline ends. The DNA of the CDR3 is TGTGCCAGCAGCTTAGCGCTAAAGGGGAGCTACGAGCAGTACTTC. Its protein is CASSLALKGSYEQYF.

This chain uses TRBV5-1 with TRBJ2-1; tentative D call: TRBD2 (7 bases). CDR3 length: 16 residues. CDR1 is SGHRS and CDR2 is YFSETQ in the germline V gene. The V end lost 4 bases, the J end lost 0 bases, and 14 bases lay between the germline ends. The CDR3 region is CASSRQGTISYNEQFF. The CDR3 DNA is TGCGCCAGCAGCCGTCAGGGGACTATCTCCTACAATGAGCAGTTCTTC.

The CDR3 bases are TGTGCCAGCAGCTTGAGCGGGACTAGCGGTACCGGGGAGCTGTTTTTT. Its protein product is CASSLSGTSGTGELFF. The chain carries TRBV5-6 and TRBJ2-2; 11 bases match TRBD2. The junction had 4 bases not matched to a gene; V was cut back by 1 base and J by 5 bases. The CDR3 extends over 16 amino acids. The V gene's germline CDR1 is SGHDT and CDR2 YYEEEE.

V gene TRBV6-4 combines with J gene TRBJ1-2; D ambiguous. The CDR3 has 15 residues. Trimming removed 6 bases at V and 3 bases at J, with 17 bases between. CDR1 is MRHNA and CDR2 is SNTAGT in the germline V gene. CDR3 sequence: CASRARAGAYYGYTF. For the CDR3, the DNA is TGTGCCAGCAGGGCTCGGGCCGGTGCTTACTATGGCTACACCTTC.

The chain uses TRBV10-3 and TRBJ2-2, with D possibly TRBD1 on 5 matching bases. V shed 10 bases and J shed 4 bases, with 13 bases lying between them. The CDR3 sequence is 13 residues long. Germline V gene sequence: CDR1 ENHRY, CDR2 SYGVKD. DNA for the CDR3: TGTGCCACTAGGGGCTTATCCACCGGGGAGCTGTTTTTT. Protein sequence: CATRGLSTGELFF.

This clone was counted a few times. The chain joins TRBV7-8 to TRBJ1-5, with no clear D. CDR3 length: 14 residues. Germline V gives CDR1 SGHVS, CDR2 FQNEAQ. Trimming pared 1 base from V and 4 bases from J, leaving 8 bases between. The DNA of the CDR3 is TGTGCCAGCAGCTTAGAGGACCGTAATCAGCCCCAGCATTTT. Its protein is CASSLEDRNQPQHF.

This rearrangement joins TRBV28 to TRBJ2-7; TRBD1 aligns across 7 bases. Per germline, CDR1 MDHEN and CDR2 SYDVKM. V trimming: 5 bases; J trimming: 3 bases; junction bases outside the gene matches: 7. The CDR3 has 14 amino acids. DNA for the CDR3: TGTGCCAGCAGTAGCCCGGGACAGATCTACGAGCAGTACTTC. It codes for CASSSPGQIYEQYF.

The DNA for the CDR3 is TGTGCCAGTAGTATTAAAGTGGGAGAAGCTTTCTTT. As protein: CASSIKVGEAFF. The rearrangement links TRBV19 to TRBJ1-1; D ambiguous. CDR1 and CDR2 from the germline V gene are LNHDA and SQIVND (reference sequence). V lost 3 bases and J lost 8, with 10 bases in between. This CDR3 is built from 12 residues.

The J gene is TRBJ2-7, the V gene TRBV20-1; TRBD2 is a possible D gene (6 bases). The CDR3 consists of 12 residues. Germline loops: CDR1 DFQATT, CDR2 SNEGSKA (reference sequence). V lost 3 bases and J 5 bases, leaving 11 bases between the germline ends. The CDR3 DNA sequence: TGCAGTGCTAGTAGGAGGGTCGACGAGCAGTACTTC. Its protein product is CSASRRVDEQYF.

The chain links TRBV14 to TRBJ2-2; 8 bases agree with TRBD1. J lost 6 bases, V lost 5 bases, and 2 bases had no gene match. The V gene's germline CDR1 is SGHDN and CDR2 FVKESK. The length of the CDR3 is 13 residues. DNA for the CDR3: TGTGCCAGCAGCTCGACAGGGGCCGGGGAGCTGTTTTTT. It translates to CASSSTGAGELFF.